The present entry profiles one T cell receptor beta chain with its context. Its cognate antigen is unknown. The data were taken from a study of T cells after yellow fever vaccination. In the study overall: SMART-Seq v4 Ultra Low Input prepared libraries from low-cell fractions.

TCR cDNA was made by 5'RACE template switching, adding a universal primer site and UMIs. In TCRdb, the 5' RACE reads were re-called with MiXCR into one record per CDR3 protein. The sample includes some 290,000 distinct CDR3 sequences, over 8.5% of them seen just once. Germline CDR1 is LNHDA and CDR2 is SQIVND (reference sequence). The J segment lost 2 bases and the V segment lost 7 bases, leaving 9 bases of the junction unmatched. This CDR3 region has 15 residues. Study results and caveats: Contamination by abundant bulk-population clonotypes could be present in FACS-sorted repertoires. Post-booster reappearance was seen for most primary-vaccination clones (about 96% CD4, around 88% CD8).

This TCR derives from a man aged 18 to 30 who received the YFV17D yellow fever vaccine. The material sequenced was CD4+ T cells sorted from PBMCs, taken 45 days after the yellow fever booster vaccination. The chain recombines TRBV19 with TRBJ1-2, with 8 bases fitting TRBD1. DNA of the CDR3: TGTGCCAGTAAAAGGGCGACAGGGGAGAACTATGGCTACACCTTC. Protein sequence: CASKRATGENYGYTF.